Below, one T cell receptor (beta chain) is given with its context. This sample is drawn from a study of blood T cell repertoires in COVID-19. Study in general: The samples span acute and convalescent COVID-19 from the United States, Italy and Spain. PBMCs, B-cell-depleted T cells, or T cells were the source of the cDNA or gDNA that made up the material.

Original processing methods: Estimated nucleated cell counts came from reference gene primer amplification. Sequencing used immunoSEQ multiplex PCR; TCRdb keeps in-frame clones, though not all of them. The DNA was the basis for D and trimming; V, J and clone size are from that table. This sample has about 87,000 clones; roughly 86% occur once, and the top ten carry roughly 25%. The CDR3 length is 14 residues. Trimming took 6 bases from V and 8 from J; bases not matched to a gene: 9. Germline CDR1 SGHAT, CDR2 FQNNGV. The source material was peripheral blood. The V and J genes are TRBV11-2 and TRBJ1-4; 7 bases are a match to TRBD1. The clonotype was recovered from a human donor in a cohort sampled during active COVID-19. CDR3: CASSTDRAEEKLFF. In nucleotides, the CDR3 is TGTGCCAGCAGTACCGACAGGGCAGAGGAAAAACTGTTTTTT.